These 13 T cell receptor beta chains originate from one sample sequenced in a study of beta chain features in type 1 diabetes. The study, taken as a whole, reports: Significant though moderate, a shortening of TCRB CDR3s appeared in all four CD4+ subsets of Type 1 diabetes patients.

Every bit of the isolated RNA underwent reverse transcription, so sequencing read expressed TCRB transcripts. Sequencing was performed with immunoSEQ multiplex PCR; in TCRdb, only in-frame clones are kept and a portion is missing. In the table there are a few hundred thousand clones, 24% of which are singletons. For these receptors, no antigen is known. What was sequenced was naive CD4+ T cells from blood. The receptors were gathered from a young woman with type 1 diabetes.

This chain joins TRBV30 and TRBJ2-7, with TRBD1 matching 7 bases. With 3 bases clipped from V and 7 bases from J, the junction kept 6 bases outside the gene matches. Looked up from germline, CDR1 is GTSNPN and CDR2 is SVGIG (reference sequence). This CDR3 is 12 amino acids long. This CDR3 is CAWSRGQPEQYF. For the CDR3, the DNA is TGTGCCTGGAGCCGGGGACAGCCTGAGCAGTACTTC.

Only a few counts were recorded for this clone. The chain has TRBV27 and TRBJ2-1; 9 nucleotides match TRBD1. This CDR3 is 13 amino acids long. The germline gives CDR1 MNHEY, CDR2 SMNVEV (reference sequence). V was clipped by 6 bases and J by 15 bases; unmatched bases: 12. The CDR3 DNA follows: TGTGCCAGCAGGCCTGGACAGGGGTCCGTGGGGTTCTTC. Translation gives CASRPGQGSVGFF.

This clone was picked up a small number of times. V usage is TRBV7-3 and J usage is TRBJ1-5; TRBD1 might be the D (6 bases). Trimming shortened V by 6 bases and J by 6 bases, and 12 bases separated the two germline ends. CDR1 is SGHTA, CDR2 FQGTGA, per germline. The CDR3 has 13 residues. CDR3 loop: CASSSTGGQPQHF. DNA for the CDR3: TGTGCCAGCAGTTCGACAGGAGGTCAGCCCCAGCATTTT.

In this sample, this clone turned up a few times. The gene calls are TRBV29-1 and TRBJ1-4, with 8 bases fitting TRBD1. CDR1 is SQVTM and CDR2 is ANQGSEA in the germline V gene. This CDR3 spans 15 amino acids. The junction had 9 bases not matched to a gene; V was cut back by 6 bases and J by 3 bases. CDR3 nucleotides: TGCAGCGTCAGTACACAGGGGGAGGCTAATGAAAAACTGTTTTTT. Translation gives CSVSTQGEANEKLFF. Full variable domain (missing parts from reference TRBV29-1 and TRBJ1-4): SAVISQKPSRDICQRGTSLTIQCQVDSQVTMMFWYRQQPGQSLTLIATANQGSEATYESGFVIDKFPISRPNLTFSTLTVSNMSPEDSSIYLCSVSTQGEANEKLFFGSGTQLSVL.

This clone occurred a few times. The same CDR3 also results from other DNA sequences found in this sample. The rearrangement joins TRBV5-1 to TRBJ2-1, with TRBD1 as a possible D gene (5 bases). Deletions cut 0 bases from V and 1 base from J, with 8 bases between. This CDR3 is 15 amino acids long. Germline V lookup: CDR1 SGHRS, CDR2 YFSETQ. The CDR3 spells CASSLDSGSYNEQFF. DNA of the CDR3: TGCGCCAGCAGCTTGGATTCAGGGTCCTACAATGAGCAGTTCTTC.

The chain carries TRBV29-1 and TRBJ2-7, with 7 bases lining up with TRBD1. V lost 5 bases, J lost 3 bases, and 4 bases stayed unmatched. This CDR3 spans 12 amino acids. CDR1 is SQVTM, CDR2 ANQGSEA, per germline. CDR3 protein: CSVSRDSYEQYF. The DNA for the CDR3 is TGCAGCGTTTCCCGGGACAGCTACGAGCAGTACTTC.

V gene TRBV9 combines with J gene TRBJ2-1; 11 nucleotides line up with TRBD2. The CDR3 sequence is 16 residues long. Germline V gives CDR1 SGDLS, CDR2 YYNGEE. Trimming took 4 bases from V and 3 from J; bases not matched to a gene: 6. The CDR3 protein is CASSSQTSGNYNEQFF. CDR3 in DNA: TGTGCCAGCAGCTCCCAGACTAGCGGGAACTACAATGAGCAGTTCTTC. The full variable domain, with the rest looked up from reference TRBV9 and TRBJ2-1, is DSGVTQTPKHLITATGQRVTLRCSPRSGDLSVYWYQQSLDQGLQFLIQYYNGEERAKGNILERFSAQQFPDLHSELNLSSLELGDSALYFCASSSQTSGNYNEQFFGPGTRLTVL.

The chain carries TRBV7-9 and TRBJ2-3; no firm D call. The germline V gene encodes CDR1 SEHNR and CDR2 FQNEAQ (reference sequence). Trimming removed 0 bases at V and 6 bases at J, with 13 bases between. This CDR3 has 15 amino acids. The CDR3 reads CASSLAVPAGDTQYF. The CDR3 DNA is TGTGCCAGCAGCTTAGCGGTACCAGCCGGGGATACGCAGTATTTT. Based on the CDR3 plus reference TRBV7-9 and TRBJ2-3, the full variable domain is DTGVSQNPRHKITKRGQNVTFRCDPISEHNRLYWYRQTLGQGPEFLTYFQNEAQLEKSRLLSDRFSAERPKGSFSTLEIQRTEQGDSAMYLCASSLAVPAGDTQYFGPGTRLTVL.

The chain couples TRBV5-4 to TRBJ2-1; TRBD1 matches 9 bases. CDR1 SGHNT and CDR2 YYREEE come from the germline V gene (reference sequence). CDR3 length equals 14 residues. The V and J ends lost 3 bases and 7 bases, in that order; junction bases with no gene match: 5. The CDR3: CASSSGTGWNEQFF. The CDR3 region has the DNA TGTGCCAGCAGCTCTGGGACAGGGTGGAATGAGCAGTTCTTC.

This clone occurred a few times. The V gene is TRBV27, the J gene TRBJ2-7; the D gene is possibly TRBD1 (5 bases). Germline assignment: CDR1 MNHEY and CDR2 SMNVEV (reference sequence). V lost 6 bases, J lost 1 base, and 13 bases lay in between. This CDR3 is 14 amino acids long. The CDR3 is CASSARTYSYEQYF. CDR3 nucleotide sequence: TGTGCCAGCAGCGCCAGGACATATTCCTACGAGCAGTACTTC.

The chain joins TRBV2 to TRBJ1-1; the D gene is possibly TRBD1 (6 bases). The CDR3 runs to 14 residues. Germline CDR1 and CDR2: SNHLY and FYNNEI. V lost 7 bases to trimming and J lost 1 base, with 13 bases between them. Here the CDR3 DNA reads TGTGCCAGCACCGCGGAAGGGGGGAACACTGAAGCTTTCTTT. Protein product: CASTAEGGNTEAFF.

This clone has more than one count but fewer than ten. Other nucleotide sequences from this sample produce the same CDR3. The rearrangement joins TRBV29-1 to TRBJ1-2, with 8 bases aligning to TRBD1. Germline trimming cut 6 bases from V and 0 bases from J; bases unmatched to any gene: 3. The CDR3 spans 13 residues. The germline CDR1 and CDR2 sequences are SQVTM and ANQGSEA. Here the CDR3 DNA reads TGCAGCGTAGGGGGACAGGCTAACTATGGCTACACCTTC. Protein product: CSVGGQANYGYTF.

In its sample, this clone was seen once. This sequence joins TRBV27 and TRBJ2-1; D ambiguous. Trimming removed 4 bases at V and 6 bases at J, with 13 bases between. CDR1 and CDR2 (germline): MNHEY, SMNVEV (reference sequence). CDR3 length: 14 residues. CDR3 protein: CASSSSRLGNEQFF. The DNA for the CDR3 is TGTGCCAGCAGTTCAAGCCGACTTGGCAATGAGCAGTTCTTC.